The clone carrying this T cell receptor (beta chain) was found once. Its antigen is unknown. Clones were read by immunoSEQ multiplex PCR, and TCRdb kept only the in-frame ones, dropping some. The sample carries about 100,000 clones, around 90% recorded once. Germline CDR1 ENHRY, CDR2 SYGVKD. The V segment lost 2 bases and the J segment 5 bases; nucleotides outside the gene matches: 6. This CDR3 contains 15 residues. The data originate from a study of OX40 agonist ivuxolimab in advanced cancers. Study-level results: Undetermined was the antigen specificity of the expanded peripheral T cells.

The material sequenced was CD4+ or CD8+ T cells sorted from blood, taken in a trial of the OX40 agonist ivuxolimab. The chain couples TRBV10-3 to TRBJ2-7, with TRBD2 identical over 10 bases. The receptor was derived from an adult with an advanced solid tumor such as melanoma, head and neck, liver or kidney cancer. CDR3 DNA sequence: TGTGCCATCAGTGAGACGCTAGCGGGAGCCCACGAGCAGTACTTC. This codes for CAISETLAGAHEQYF.